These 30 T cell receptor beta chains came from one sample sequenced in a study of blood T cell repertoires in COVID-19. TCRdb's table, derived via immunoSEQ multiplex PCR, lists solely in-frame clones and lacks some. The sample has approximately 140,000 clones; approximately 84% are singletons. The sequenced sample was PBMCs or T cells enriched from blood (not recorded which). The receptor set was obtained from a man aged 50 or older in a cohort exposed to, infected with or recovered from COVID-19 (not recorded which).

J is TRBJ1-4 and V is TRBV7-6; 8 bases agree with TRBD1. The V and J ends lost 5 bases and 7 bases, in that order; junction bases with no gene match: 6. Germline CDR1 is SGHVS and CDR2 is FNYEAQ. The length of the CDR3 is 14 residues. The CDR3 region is CASSPGQGGEKLFF. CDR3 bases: TGTGCCAGCAGCCCCGGACAGGGTGGTGAAAAACTGTTTTTT.

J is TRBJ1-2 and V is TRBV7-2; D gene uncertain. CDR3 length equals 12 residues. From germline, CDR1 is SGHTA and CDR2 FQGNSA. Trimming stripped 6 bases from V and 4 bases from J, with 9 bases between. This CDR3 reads CASSQLGYGYTF. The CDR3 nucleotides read TGTGCCAGCAGTCAGCTAGGCTATGGCTACACCTTC.

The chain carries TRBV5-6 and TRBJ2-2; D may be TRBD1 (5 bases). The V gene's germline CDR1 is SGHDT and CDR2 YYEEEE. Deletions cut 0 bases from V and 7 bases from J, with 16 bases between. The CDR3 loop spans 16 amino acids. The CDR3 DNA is TGTGCCAGCAGCTTGGGCCTCAGGGCGGATGGCGGGGAGCTGTTTTTT. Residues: CASSLGLRADGGELFF.

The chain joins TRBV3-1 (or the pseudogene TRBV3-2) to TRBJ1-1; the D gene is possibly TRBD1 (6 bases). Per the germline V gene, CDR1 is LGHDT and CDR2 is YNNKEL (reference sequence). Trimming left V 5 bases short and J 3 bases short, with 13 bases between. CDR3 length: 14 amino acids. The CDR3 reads CASSFTTGYTEAFF. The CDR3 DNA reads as TGTGCCAGCAGCTTCACAACAGGGTACACTGAAGCTTTCTTT.

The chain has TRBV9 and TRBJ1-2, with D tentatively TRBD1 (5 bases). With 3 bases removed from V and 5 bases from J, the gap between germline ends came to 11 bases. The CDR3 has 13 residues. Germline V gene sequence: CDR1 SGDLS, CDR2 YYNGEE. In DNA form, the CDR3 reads TGTGCCAGCAGCGCCCAGGGTTCTTATGGCTACACCTTC. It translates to CASSAQGSYGYTF. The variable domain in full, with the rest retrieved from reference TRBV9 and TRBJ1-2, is DSGVTQTPKHLITATGQRVTLRCSPRSGDLSVYWYQQSLDQGLQFLIQYYNGEERAKGNILERFSAQQFPDLHSELNLSSLELGDSALYFCASSAQGSYGYTFGSGTRLTVV.

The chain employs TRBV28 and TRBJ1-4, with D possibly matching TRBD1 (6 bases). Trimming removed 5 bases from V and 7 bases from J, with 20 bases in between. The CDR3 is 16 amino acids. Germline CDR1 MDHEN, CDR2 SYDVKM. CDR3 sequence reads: CASSPEHGGRGEKLFF. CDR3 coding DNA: TGTGCCAGCAGTCCAGAACACGGGGGGCGAGGTGAAAAACTGTTTTTT.

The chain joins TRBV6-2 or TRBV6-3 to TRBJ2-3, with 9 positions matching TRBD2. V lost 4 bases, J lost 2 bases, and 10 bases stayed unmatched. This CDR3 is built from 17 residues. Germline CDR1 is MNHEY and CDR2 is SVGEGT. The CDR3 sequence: CASSSRSSGGLTDTQYF. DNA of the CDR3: TGTGCCAGCAGTTCCCGTAGTAGCGGGGGCCTCACAGATACGCAGTATTTT.

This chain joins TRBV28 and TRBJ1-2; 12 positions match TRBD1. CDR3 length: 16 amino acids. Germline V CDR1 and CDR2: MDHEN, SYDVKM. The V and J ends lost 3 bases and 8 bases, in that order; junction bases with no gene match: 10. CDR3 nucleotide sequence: TGTGCCAGCAGTTTCCTGACGGGACAGGGGGCCGAAGGCTACACCTTC. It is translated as CASSFLTGQGAEGYTF.

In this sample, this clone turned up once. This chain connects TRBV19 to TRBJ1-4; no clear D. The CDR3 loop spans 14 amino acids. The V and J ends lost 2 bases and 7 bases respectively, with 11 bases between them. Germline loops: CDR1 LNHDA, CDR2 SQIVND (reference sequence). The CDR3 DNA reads TGTGCCAGTAGTATAACTGGGTCGGGTGAAAAACTGTTTTTT. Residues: CASSITGSGEKLFF.

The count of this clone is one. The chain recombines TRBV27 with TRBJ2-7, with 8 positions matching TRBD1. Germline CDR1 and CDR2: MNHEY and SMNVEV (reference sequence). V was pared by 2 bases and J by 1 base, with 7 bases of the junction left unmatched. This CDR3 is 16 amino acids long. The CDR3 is CASSLDRGGASYEQYF. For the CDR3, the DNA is TGTGCCAGCAGTTTAGACAGGGGTGGTGCGTCCTACGAGCAGTACTTC.

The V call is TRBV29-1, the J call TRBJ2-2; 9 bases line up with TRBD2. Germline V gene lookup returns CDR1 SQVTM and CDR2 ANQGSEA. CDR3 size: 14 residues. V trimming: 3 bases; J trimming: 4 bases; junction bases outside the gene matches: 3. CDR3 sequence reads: CSVETSGATGELFF. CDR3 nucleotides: TGCAGCGTTGAGACTAGCGGAGCCACCGGGGAGCTGTTTTTT.

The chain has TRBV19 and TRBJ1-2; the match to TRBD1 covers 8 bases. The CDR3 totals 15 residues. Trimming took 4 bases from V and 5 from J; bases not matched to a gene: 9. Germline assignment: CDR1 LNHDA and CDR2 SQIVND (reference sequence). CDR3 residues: CASSTILQGAYGYTF. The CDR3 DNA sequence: TGTGCCAGTAGTACCATCCTTCAGGGGGCTTATGGCTACACCTTC.

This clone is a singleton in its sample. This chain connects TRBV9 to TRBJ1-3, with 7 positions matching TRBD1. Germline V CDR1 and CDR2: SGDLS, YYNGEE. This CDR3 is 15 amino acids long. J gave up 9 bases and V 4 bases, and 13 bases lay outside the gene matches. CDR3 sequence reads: CASSHDRDSRPTIYF. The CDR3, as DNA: TGTGCCAGCAGCCACGACCGGGACAGTCGTCCCACCATATATTTT. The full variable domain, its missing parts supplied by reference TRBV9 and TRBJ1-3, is DSGVTQTPKHLITATGQRVTLRCSPRSGDLSVYWYQQSLDQGLQFLIQYYNGEERAKGNILERFSAQQFPDLHSELNLSSLELGDSALYFCASSHDRDSRPTIYFGEGSWLTVV.

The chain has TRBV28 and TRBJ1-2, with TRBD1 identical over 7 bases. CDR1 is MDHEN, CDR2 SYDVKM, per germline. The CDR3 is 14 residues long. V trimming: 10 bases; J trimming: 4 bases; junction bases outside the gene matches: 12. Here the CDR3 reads CAITEGQLFYGYTF. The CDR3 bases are TGTGCCATCACGGAGGGACAGCTTTTCTATGGCTACACCTTC.

The CDR3 DNA sequence: TGTGCCAGCTCACGGGGCGGGGGCGGTAGCACTGAAGCTTTCTTT. Amino acid sequence: CASSRGGGGSTEAFF. The chain joins TRBV18 to TRBJ1-1; D is possibly TRBD1 (6 bases). V gave up 4 bases and J gave up 4 bases, with 16 bases separating them. CDR3 length: 15 residues. Germline CDR1 and CDR2: KGHSH and LQKENI.

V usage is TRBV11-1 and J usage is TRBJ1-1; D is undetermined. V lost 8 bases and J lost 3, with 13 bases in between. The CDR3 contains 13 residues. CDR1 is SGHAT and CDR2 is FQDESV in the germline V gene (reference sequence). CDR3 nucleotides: TGTGCCAGCGGCTCGAGCCCGTACACTGAAGCTTTCTTT. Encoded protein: CASGSSPYTEAFF.

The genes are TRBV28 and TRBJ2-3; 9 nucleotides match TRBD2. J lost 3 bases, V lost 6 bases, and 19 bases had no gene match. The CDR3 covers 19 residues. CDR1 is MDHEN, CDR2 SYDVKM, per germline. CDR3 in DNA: TGTGCCAGCAGCCCCTCCTCCCCCTTAGCGGGAGTAATAACAGATACGCAGTATTTT. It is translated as CASSPSSPLAGVITDTQYF.

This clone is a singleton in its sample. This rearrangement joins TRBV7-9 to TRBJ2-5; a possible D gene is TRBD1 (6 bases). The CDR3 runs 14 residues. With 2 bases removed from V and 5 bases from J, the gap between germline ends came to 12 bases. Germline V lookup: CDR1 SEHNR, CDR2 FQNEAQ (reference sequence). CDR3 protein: CASSLSGEWETQYF. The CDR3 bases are TGTGCCAGCAGCTTATCAGGGGAATGGGAGACCCAGTACTTC.

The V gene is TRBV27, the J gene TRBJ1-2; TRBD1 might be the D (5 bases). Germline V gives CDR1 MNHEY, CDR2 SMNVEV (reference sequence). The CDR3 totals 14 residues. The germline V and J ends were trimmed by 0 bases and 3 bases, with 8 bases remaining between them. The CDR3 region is CASSLSPGHYGYTF. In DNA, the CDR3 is TGTGCCAGCAGTTTATCGCCAGGGCACTATGGCTACACCTTC.

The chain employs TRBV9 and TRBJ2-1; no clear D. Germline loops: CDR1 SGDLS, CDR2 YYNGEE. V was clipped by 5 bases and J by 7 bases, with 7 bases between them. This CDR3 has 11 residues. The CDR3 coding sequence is TGTGCCAGCAGTTCCAGAAATGAGCAGTTCTTC. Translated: CASSSRNEQFF.

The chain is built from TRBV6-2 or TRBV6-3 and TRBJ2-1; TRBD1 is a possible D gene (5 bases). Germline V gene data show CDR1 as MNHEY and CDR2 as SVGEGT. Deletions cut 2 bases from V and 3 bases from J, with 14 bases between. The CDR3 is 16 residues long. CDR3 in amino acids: CASSYLQGPRYNEQFF. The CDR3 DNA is TGTGCCAGCAGTTACCTCCAGGGCCCCCGCTACAATGAGCAGTTCTTC.

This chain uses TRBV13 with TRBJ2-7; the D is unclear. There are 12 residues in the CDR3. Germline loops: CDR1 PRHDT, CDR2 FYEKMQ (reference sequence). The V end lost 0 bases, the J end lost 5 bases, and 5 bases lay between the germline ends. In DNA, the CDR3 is TGTGCCAGCAGCTTAGGACAGAACGAGCAGTACTTC. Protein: CASSLGQNEQYF.

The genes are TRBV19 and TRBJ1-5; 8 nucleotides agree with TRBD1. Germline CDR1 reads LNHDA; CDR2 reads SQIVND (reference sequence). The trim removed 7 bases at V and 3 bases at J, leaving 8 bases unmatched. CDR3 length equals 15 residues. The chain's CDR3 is CASMGDRGFNQPQHF. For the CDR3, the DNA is TGTGCCAGTATGGGTGACAGGGGTTTCAATCAGCCCCAGCATTTT.

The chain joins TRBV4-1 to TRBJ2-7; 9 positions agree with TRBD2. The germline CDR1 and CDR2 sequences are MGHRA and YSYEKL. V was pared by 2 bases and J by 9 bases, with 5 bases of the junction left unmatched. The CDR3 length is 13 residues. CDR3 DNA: TGCGCCAGCAGCCAACCCGGGACTAGCTGGCAGTACTTC. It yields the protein CASSQPGTSWQYF.

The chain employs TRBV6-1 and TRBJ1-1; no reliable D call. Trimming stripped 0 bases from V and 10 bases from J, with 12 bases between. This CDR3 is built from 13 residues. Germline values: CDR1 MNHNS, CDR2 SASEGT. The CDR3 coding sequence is TGTGCCAGCAGTGAAGCTCGGGGAAGGGCAGCTTTCTTT. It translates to CASSEARGRAAFF.

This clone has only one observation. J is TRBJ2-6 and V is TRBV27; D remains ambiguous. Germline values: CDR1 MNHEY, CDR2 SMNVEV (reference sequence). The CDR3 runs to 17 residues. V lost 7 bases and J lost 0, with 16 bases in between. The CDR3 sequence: CASTPLPSSSGANVLTF. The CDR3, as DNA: TGTGCCAGCACCCCCCTACCGTCTAGCTCTGGGGCCAACGTCCTGACTTTC.

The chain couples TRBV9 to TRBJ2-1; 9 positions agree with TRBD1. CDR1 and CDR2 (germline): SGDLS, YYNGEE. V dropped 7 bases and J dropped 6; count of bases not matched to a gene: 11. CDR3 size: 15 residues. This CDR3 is CASGAGTGMINEQFF. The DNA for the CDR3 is TGTGCCAGCGGCGCCGGGACAGGGATGATCAATGAGCAGTTCTTC.

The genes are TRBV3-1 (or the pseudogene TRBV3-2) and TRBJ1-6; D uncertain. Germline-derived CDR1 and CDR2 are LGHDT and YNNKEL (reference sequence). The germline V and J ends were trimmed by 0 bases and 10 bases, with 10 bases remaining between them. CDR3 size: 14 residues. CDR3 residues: CASSQDPVRSPLHF. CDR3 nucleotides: TGTGCCAGCAGCCAAGATCCGGTCCGGTCACCCCTCCACTTT.

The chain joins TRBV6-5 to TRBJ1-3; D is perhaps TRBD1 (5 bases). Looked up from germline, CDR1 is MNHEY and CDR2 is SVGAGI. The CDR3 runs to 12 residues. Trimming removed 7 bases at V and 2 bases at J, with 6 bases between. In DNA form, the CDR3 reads TGTGCCAGCAAGGGGCCTGGAAACACCATATATTTT. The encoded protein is CASKGPGNTIYF.

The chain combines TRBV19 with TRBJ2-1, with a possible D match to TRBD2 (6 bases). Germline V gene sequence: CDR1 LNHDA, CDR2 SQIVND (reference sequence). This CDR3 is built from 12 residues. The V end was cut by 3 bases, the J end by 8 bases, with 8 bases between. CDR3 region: CASSIGGYEQFF. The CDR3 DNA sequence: TGTGCCAGTAGTATCGGAGGGTATGAGCAGTTCTTC.